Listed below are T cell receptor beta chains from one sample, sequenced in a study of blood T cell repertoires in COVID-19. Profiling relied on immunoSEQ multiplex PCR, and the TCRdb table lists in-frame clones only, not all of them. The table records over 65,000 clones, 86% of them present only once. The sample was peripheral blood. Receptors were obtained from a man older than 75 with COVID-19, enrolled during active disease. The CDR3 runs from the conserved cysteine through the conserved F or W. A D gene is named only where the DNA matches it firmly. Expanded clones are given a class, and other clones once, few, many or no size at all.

DNA: TGTGCCAGCAGGGGGACAGGGGGTGACGAGCAGTACTTC
CDR3: CASRGTGGDEQYF
size: .
D: TRBD1
V: TRBV6-5
J: TRBJ2-7

DNA: TGTGCCAGCAGCGCCCCTGAGACAGATACGCAGTATTTT
CDR3: CASSAPETDTQYF
size: .
D: .
V: TRBV7-3
J: TRBJ2-3

DNA: TGTGCCAGCAGTACAGGGTTGGGGAACACTGAAGCTTTCTTT
CDR3: CASSTGLGNTEAFF
size: .
D: .
V: TRBV6-6
J: TRBJ1-1

DNA: TGTGCCAGCAGCCCCGGGAGGAGCACAGATACGCAGTATTTT
CDR3: CASSPGRSTDTQYF
size: .
D: TRBD2
V: TRBV7-3
J: TRBJ2-3

DNA: TGTGCCAGCAGCAAAGAGCGTCCCCTTAAAGAGACCCAGTACTTC
CDR3: CASSKERPLKETQYF
size: .
D: .
V: TRBV21-1
J: TRBJ2-5

DNA: TGTGCCAGCAGCGTAGGGCTCGAAGCGGGGGTCTACAATGAGCAGTTCTTC
CDR3: CASSVGLEAGVYNEQFF
size: .
D: TRBD2
V: TRBV9
J: TRBJ2-1

DNA: TGTGCCAGCAGCTTAGCGGTCAACAGGGCCTGCTACTTC
CDR3: CASSLAVNRACYF
size: .
D: .
V: TRBV7-9
J: TRBJ2-5

DNA: TGTGCCAGCAGCCGAACAGGACATGAAGCTTTCTTT
CDR3: CASSRTGHEAFF
size: .
D: .
V: TRBV3-1/TRBV3-2
J: TRBJ1-1

DNA: TGTGCCAGCAGCTTAGAACGGAGTACTGAAGCTTTCTTT
CDR3: CASSLERSTEAFF
size: .
D: .
V: TRBV7-9
J: TRBJ1-1

DNA: TGTGCCAGCAGCCAAGTTTTTTGGGGGGGCACAGATACGCAGTATTTT
CDR3: CASSQVFWGGTDTQYF
size: .
D: .
V: TRBV3-1/TRBV3-2
J: TRBJ2-3

DNA: TGCGCCAGCAGCTTGTTACAGGGGACAACGGGCTACACCTTC
CDR3: CASSLLQGTTGYTF
size: .
D: TRBD1
V: TRBV5-1
J: TRBJ1-2

DNA: TGTGCCAGTGAGGGGGCCGGTGAGACCCAGTACTTC
CDR3: CASEGAGETQYF
size: .
D: TRBD1
V: TRBV5-4
J: TRBJ2-5

DNA: TGTGCCAGCAGTTACGACAGTAACTATGGCTACACCTTC
CDR3: CASSYDSNYGYTF
size: .
D: .
V: TRBV6-2/TRBV6-3
J: TRBJ1-2

DNA: TGCGCCAGCAGCTTAGGAGGGGGGGCTGGCACCGGGGAGCTGTTTTTT
CDR3: CASSLGGGAGTGELFF
size: .
D: .
V: TRBV5-1
J: TRBJ2-2

DNA: TGTGCCAGCAGTGTTAGTCTGGGGAGGAGCACTGAAGCTTTCTTT
CDR3: CASSVSLGRSTEAFF
size: .
D: .
V: TRBV25-1
J: TRBJ1-1

DNA: TGTGCCAGCAGCTTAGGAGGGTTCTATAATTCACCCCTCCACTTT
CDR3: CASSLGGFYNSPLHF
size: .
D: .
V: TRBV7-2
J: TRBJ1-6

DNA: TGTGCCAGTAGTAGGTCCGGGACAGCGAACACTGAAGCTTTCTTT
CDR3: CASSRSGTANTEAFF
size: .
D: TRBD1
V: TRBV19
J: TRBJ1-1

DNA: TGCGCCAGCAGCTACAGTACGGGGAGCTATGGCTACACCTTC
CDR3: CASSYSTGSYGYTF
size: once
D: .
V: TRBV5-1
J: TRBJ1-2

DNA: TGTGCCAGCAGCTTAGCCCTAGCGGGGACGCCAGATACGCAGTATTTT
CDR3: CASSLALAGTPDTQYF
size: .
D: TRBD2
V: TRBV11-3
J: TRBJ2-3

DNA: TGTGCCAGCAGAGGGACAGGGGGATTATTGGGCTACACCTTC
CDR3: CASRGTGGLLGYTF
size: .
D: TRBD1
V: TRBV2
J: TRBJ1-2

DNA: TGTGCCAGCTCACCAAGGAGTAACACCGGGGAGCTGTTTTTT
CDR3: CASSPRSNTGELFF
size: .
D: .
V: TRBV18
J: TRBJ2-2

DNA: TGTGCCAGCTCACCAGGGGTAGCGGGGGCCAATGAGCAGTTCTTC
CDR3: CASSPGVAGANEQFF
size: .
D: TRBD2
V: TRBV18
J: TRBJ2-1

DNA: TGTGCCAGCAAACCCCCGACACCGAACACTGAAGCTTTCTTT
CDR3: CASKPPTPNTEAFF
size: .
D: .
V: TRBV7-2
J: TRBJ1-1

DNA: TGTGCCAGCAGTTCCGACCAGGGATTAGAGACCCAGTACTTC
CDR3: CASSSDQGLETQYF
size: .
D: .
V: TRBV6-5
J: TRBJ2-5

DNA: TGTGCCAGCAGCGTAGGGACGACAGGGCATCAGCCCCAGCATTTT
CDR3: CASSVGTTGHQPQHF
size: few
D: TRBD1
V: TRBV9
J: TRBJ1-5

DNA: TGTGCCAGCAGTGCACTAGCTGTTGAGCAGTTCTTC
CDR3: CASSALAVEQFF
size: .
D: .
V: TRBV2
J: TRBJ2-1

DNA: TGCGCCAGCAGCTTACAGCTGGCCGATGAGCAGTTCTTC
CDR3: CASSLQLADEQFF
size: once
D: .
V: TRBV5-1
J: TRBJ2-1

DNA: TGTGCCAGCAGCCGACTTAGCGCCGGGATAAATGAGCAGTTCTTC
CDR3: CASSRLSAGINEQFF
size: .
D: .
V: TRBV7-8
J: TRBJ2-1

DNA: TGTGCCAGCAGCACAGGGATCAATCAGCCCCAGCATTTT
CDR3: CASSTGINQPQHF
size: once
D: .
V: TRBV6-4
J: TRBJ1-5

DNA: TGTGCCAGCAGCTCGGACAGGGTCGGAGGCTACACCTTC
CDR3: CASSSDRVGGYTF
size: .
D: TRBD1
V: TRBV7-2
J: TRBJ1-2

DNA: TGTGCCAGCAGTTTAGGGGGGGCGGTGGGCTACACCTTC
CDR3: CASSLGGAVGYTF
size: .
D: .
V: TRBV28
J: TRBJ1-2

DNA: TGTGCTAGTGGTAAACGACGGCAGTCGGGCGGGGAGCTGTTTTTT
CDR3: CASGKRRQSGGELFF
size: .
D: .
V: TRBV12-5
J: TRBJ2-2

DNA: TGTGCCAGCAGTGGATCAGGGGGCCCCGGGGAGCTGTTTTTT
CDR3: CASSGSGGPGELFF
size: .
D: TRBD1
V: TRBV27
J: TRBJ2-2

DNA: TGTGCCAGCAGTTTTCTCTTAGGACTGAGCAATCAGCCCCAGCATTTT
CDR3: CASSFLLGLSNQPQHF
size: .
D: .
V: TRBV6-2/TRBV6-3
J: TRBJ1-5

DNA: TGTGCCAGCACCTTAGGACTACAAGAGACCCAGTACTTC
CDR3: CASTLGLQETQYF
size: .
D: .
V: TRBV11-1
J: TRBJ2-5